The 6 T cell receptor beta chains below come from one sample, sequenced in a study of T-cell reconstitution after alpha-beta-depleted transplantation in children. TCRbeta library preparation incorporated unique molecular identifiers. A single record per CDR3 protein comes from TCRdb applying MiXCR to the PCR reads. The sample holds nearly 350,000 distinct CDR3 sequences, 15% to 20% seen once. Sequenced here: PBMCs, mostly from graft donor cells, sampled 360 days after TCRalphabeta/CD19-depleted stem cell transplant. The source is a male patient aged 2 to 10 who had a stem cell transplant for acute lymphoblastic leukemia, so the T cells may come from the graft donor.

This clonotype appeared a few times. The V and J genes are TRBV5-1 and TRBJ2-5, with D hard to call. This CDR3 is built from 14 residues. From germline, CDR1 is SGHRS and CDR2 YFSETQ. Trimming pared 7 bases from V and 1 base from J, leaving 14 bases between. CDR3 nucleotide sequence: TGCGCCAGCGGTATTTGGTCCCCCCAAGAGACCCAGTACTTC. Translating it yields CASGIWSPQETQYF.

This clonotype was observed at least ten times. The chain employs TRBV7-6 and TRBJ1-4; D gene uncertain. Trimming took off 6 bases at V and 4 bases at J, with 15 bases between the two ends. The CDR3 spans 15 residues. The V gene's germline CDR1 is SGHVS and CDR2 FNYEAQ. The CDR3 sequence is CASSPYSRLNEKLFF. CDR3 coding DNA: TGTGCCAGCAGTCCATACAGTCGCCTTAATGAAAAACTGTTTTTT.

This clonotype was seen a few times. This chain links TRBV6-5 with TRBJ2-1, with 9 bases that match TRBD2. The CDR3 is 19 amino acids. The trim removed 2 bases at V and 4 bases at J, leaving 15 bases unmatched. CDR1 is MNHEY, CDR2 SVGAGI, per germline. CDR3 nucleotides: TGTGCCAGCAGTTACGGCCTGGTGCGGGAGGGCCCGGAGTACAATGAGCAGTTCTTC. The encoded protein is CASSYGLVREGPEYNEQFF.

The V call is TRBV5-1, the J call TRBJ2-2; TRBD1 is a possible D gene (6 bases). V lost 4 bases, J lost 6 bases, and 13 bases lay in between. Germline V gene sequence: CDR1 SGHRS, CDR2 YFSETQ. The CDR3 consists of 14 residues. The DNA for the CDR3 is TGCGCCAGCAGCACCAAGTCAGGGGCCGGGGAGCTGTTTTTT. It specifies CASSTKSGAGELFF.

This clonotype was seen a few times. This chain joins TRBV27 and TRBJ2-1, with TRBD1 matching over 9 bases. CDR1 and CDR2 (germline): MNHEY, SMNVEV (reference sequence). J gave up 8 bases and V 2 bases, and 4 bases lay outside the gene matches. CDR3 length equals 14 residues. The CDR3 DNA reads as TGTGCCAGCAGTTTAGCCGGGACAGGGTATGAGCAGTTCTTC. Translated, it gives CASSLAGTGYEQFF.

V is TRBV3-1 and J is TRBJ2-5, with a tentative D call TRBD1 (5 bases). CDR3 length equals 16 residues. Germline CDR1 is LGHDT and CDR2 is YNNKEL (reference sequence). V lost 0 bases, J lost 3 bases, and 14 bases lay in between. CDR3 sequence: CASSQEQASAKETQYF. As DNA, the CDR3 is TGTGCCAGCAGCCAAGAACAGGCCTCAGCTAAAGAGACCCAGTACTTC.